The T cell receptor (beta chain) under discussion was sequenced for a study of blood T cell repertoires in COVID-19. Study at large: Spain, Italy and the United States supplied samples that represented acute and convalescent COVID-19.

Per the study methods: Researchers report that nucleated cell counts were estimated from reference gene primer amplification. Using immunoSEQ multiplex PCR, the repertoire was profiled, and TCRdb retains in-frame clones only, with some absent. Clone size and the V and J calls come from that table; the DNA yielded D and trimming. This sample has 150,000 or so clones; 70% to 90% occur once, and the top ten carry roughly 4%. Participants, about 18 to 90 years old, spanned about 26 US areas. Participant-given clinical history determined each cohort assignment. CDR1 and CDR2 from the germline V gene are LGHNA and YSLEER. The CDR3 covers 16 residues. The V end was cut by 4 bases, the J end by 1 base, with 13 bases between.

The chain couples TRBV4-3 to TRBJ2-2; D possibly corresponds to TRBD2 (5 bases). The sequence came from a man aged 50 or older who had recovered from COVID-19. Specimen: PBMCs or T cells enriched from blood (not recorded which). DNA of the CDR3: TGCGCCAGCAGCCCAAGTGGCGGAGGGAACACCGGGGAGCTGTTTTTT. The encoded protein is CASSPSGGGNTGELFF.